A selection of T cell receptor beta chains follows, all from one sample in a study of T cells in Graves' hyperthyroidism and ophthalmopathy. TCRdb passed the multiplex PCR reads through MiXCR, listing each CDR3 protein once. The data show about 400,000 distinct CDR3 sequences, 15% seen once. The specimen sequenced was blood. The receptors were sampled from a woman aged 25-40 years with Graves' hyperthyroidism. Both conserved end residues are part of each CDR3. The order of the fields is V gene, J gene, clone size, D gene, CDR3 protein, CDR3 DNA. D genes are given only for firm matches. The listing skips clone size in some rows; elsewhere it reads once, few, many or a size class.

v_gene: TRBV11-3
j_gene: TRBJ2-1
abundance: few
d_gene: NA
CDR3aa: CASSLDSGVDWFNEQFF
CDR3nt: TGTGCCAGCAGCTTAGATTCCGGGGTTGATTGGTTCAATGAGCAGTTCTTC

v_gene: TRBV6-1
j_gene: TRBJ2-7
abundance: many
d_gene: TRBD1
CDR3aa: CASSGYTGDSYEQYF
CDR3nt: TGTGCCAGCAGTGGATACACAGGGGACTCCTACGAGCAGTACTTC

v_gene: TRBV12-3/TRBV12-4
j_gene: TRBJ2-1
abundance: few
d_gene: NA
CDR3aa: CASSFGFASGEQFF
CDR3nt: TGTGCCAGCAGTTTTGGTTTCGCCTCTGGTGAGCAGTTCTTC

v_gene: TRBV11-2
j_gene: TRBJ2-5
abundance: many
d_gene: NA
CDR3aa: CASSPGDMPFRETQYF
CDR3nt: TGTGCCAGCAGCCCAGGGGACATGCCTTTTCGGGAGACCCAGTACTTC

v_gene: TRBV15
j_gene: TRBJ1-2
abundance: many
d_gene: TRBD1
CDR3aa: CATSRVDRGYGYTF
CDR3nt: TGTGCCACCAGCAGAGTTGACAGGGGCTATGGCTACACCTTC

v_gene: TRBV29-1
j_gene: TRBJ2-4
abundance: NA
d_gene: NA
CDR3aa: CSVEGAKGGTKNIQYF
CDR3nt: TGCAGCGTTGAGGGGGCCAAGGGGGGGACCAAAAACATTCAGTACTTC

v_gene: TRBV5-4
j_gene: TRBJ2-1
abundance: NA
d_gene: NA
CDR3aa: CASSLGQGKYNEQFF
CDR3nt: TGTGCCAGCAGCTTGGGCCAGGGGAAGTACAATGAGCAGTTCTTC

v_gene: TRBV29-1
j_gene: TRBJ1-2
abundance: many
d_gene: NA
CDR3aa: CSVEDQLMSGYTF
CDR3nt: TGCAGCGTTGAAGATCAGTTGATGAGTGGCTACACCTTC

v_gene: TRBV3-1
j_gene: TRBJ1-1
abundance: many
d_gene: NA
CDR3aa: CASSQPRNTEAFF
CDR3nt: TGTGCCAGCAGCCAACCAAGGAACACTGAAGCTTTCTTT

v_gene: TRBV30
j_gene: TRBJ1-3
abundance: many
d_gene: NA
CDR3aa: CAWSGQGRRNTIYF
CDR3nt: TGTGCCTGGAGTGGTCAGGGACGCCGAAACACCATATATTTT

v_gene: TRBV29-1
j_gene: TRBJ2-7
abundance: NA
d_gene: TRBD2
CDR3aa: CSVATSGYEQYF
CDR3nt: TGCAGCGTTGCTACTAGCGGTTACGAGCAGTACTTC

v_gene: TRBV27
j_gene: TRBJ2-7
abundance: many
d_gene: NA
CDR3aa: CASSANVRGGEQYF
CDR3nt: TGTGCCAGCAGTGCTAACGTCCGGGGAGGCGAGCAGTACTTC

v_gene: TRBV12-3/TRBV12-4
j_gene: TRBJ2-7
abundance: many
d_gene: TRBD2
CDR3aa: CASSLESSGRAYEQYF
CDR3nt: TGTGCCAGCAGTTTAGAGTCTAGCGGGAGGGCGTACGAGCAGTACTTC

v_gene: TRBV5-4
j_gene: TRBJ2-2
abundance: once
d_gene: NA
CDR3aa: CASSPGQYTGELFF
CDR3nt: TGTGCCAGTAGCCCTGGACAGTACACCGGGGAGCTGTTTTTT

v_gene: TRBV20-1
j_gene: TRBJ2-1
abundance: NA
d_gene: TRBD2
CDR3aa: CSARALAGLLYNEQFF
CDR3nt: TGCAGTGCTAGAGCGCTAGCGGGATTGTTGTACAATGAGCAGTTCTTC

v_gene: TRBV12-3/TRBV12-4
j_gene: TRBJ2-3
abundance: many
d_gene: TRBD2
CDR3aa: CASSLGGLAGTDTQYF
CDR3nt: TGTGCCAGCAGTTTAGGGGGACTAGCGGGAACAGATACGCAGTATTTT

v_gene: TRBV6-2/TRBV6-3
j_gene: TRBJ2-7
abundance: many
d_gene: NA
CDR3aa: CASGGLLNSYEQYF
CDR3nt: TGTGCCAGCGGTGGACTACTCAACAGCTACGAGCAGTACTTC

v_gene: TRBV7-2
j_gene: TRBJ2-1
abundance: NA
d_gene: TRBD2
CDR3aa: CASSLTGTSFNEQFF
CDR3nt: TGTGCCAGCAGCCTTACCGGGACTAGTTTTAATGAGCAGTTCTTC

v_gene: TRBV5-1
j_gene: TRBJ1-1
abundance: NA
d_gene: NA
CDR3aa: CASSGGKGGAGTEAFF
CDR3nt: TGCGCCAGCAGCGGCGGGAAGGGGGGCGCGGGAACTGAAGCTTTCTTT

v_gene: TRBV18
j_gene: TRBJ1-2
abundance: many
d_gene: NA
CDR3aa: CASSPGKGSYGYTF
CDR3nt: TGTGCCAGCTCACCGGGGAAGGGCTCCTATGGCTACACCTTC